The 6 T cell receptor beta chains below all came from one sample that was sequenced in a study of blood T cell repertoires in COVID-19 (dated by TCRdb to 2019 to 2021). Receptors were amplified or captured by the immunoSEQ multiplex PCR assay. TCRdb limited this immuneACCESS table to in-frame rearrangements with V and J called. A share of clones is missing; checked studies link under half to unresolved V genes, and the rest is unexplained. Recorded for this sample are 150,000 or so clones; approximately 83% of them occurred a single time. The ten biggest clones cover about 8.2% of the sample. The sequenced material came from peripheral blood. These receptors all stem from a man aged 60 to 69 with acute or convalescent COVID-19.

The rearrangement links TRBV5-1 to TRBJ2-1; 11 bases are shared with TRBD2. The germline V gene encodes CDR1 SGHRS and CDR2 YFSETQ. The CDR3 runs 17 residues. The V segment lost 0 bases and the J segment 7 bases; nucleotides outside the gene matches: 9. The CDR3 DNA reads TGCGCCAGCAGCTTGGGGGGAACTAGCGGGAGTTTAAATGAGCAGTTCTTC. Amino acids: CASSLGGTSGSLNEQFF.

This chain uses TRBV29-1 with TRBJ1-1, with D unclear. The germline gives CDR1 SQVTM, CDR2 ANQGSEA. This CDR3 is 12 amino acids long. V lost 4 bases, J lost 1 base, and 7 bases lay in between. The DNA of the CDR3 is TGCAGCGTTGTGGGCAGGAACACTGAAGCTTTCTTT. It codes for CSVVGRNTEAFF.

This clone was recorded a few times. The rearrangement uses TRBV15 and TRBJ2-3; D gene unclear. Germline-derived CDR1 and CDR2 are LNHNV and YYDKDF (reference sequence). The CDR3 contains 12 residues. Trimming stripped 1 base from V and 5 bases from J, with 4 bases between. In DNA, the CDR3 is TGTGCCACCAGCAGAGTAGAAGATACGCAGTATTTT. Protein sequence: CATSRVEDTQYF.

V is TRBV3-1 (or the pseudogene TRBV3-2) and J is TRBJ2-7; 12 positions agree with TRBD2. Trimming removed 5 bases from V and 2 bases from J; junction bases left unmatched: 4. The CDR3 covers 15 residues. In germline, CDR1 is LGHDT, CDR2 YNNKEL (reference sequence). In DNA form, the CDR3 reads TGTGCCAGCAGCATCTCTAGCGGGAGGGCCTACGAGCAGTACTTC. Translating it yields CASSISSGRAYEQYF.

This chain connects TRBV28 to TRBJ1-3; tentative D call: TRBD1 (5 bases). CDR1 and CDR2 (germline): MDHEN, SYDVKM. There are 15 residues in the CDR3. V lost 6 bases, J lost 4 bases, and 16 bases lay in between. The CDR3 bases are TGTGCCAGCAGGAACTGGGGCGCGGCCGGAAACACCATATATTTT. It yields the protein CASRNWGAAGNTIYF.

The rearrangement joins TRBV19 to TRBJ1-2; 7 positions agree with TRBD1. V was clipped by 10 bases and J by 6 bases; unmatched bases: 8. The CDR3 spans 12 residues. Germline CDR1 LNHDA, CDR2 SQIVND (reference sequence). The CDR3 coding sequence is TGTGCCACGAGACAGGGCGGCCATGGCTACACCTTC. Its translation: CATRQGGHGYTF.